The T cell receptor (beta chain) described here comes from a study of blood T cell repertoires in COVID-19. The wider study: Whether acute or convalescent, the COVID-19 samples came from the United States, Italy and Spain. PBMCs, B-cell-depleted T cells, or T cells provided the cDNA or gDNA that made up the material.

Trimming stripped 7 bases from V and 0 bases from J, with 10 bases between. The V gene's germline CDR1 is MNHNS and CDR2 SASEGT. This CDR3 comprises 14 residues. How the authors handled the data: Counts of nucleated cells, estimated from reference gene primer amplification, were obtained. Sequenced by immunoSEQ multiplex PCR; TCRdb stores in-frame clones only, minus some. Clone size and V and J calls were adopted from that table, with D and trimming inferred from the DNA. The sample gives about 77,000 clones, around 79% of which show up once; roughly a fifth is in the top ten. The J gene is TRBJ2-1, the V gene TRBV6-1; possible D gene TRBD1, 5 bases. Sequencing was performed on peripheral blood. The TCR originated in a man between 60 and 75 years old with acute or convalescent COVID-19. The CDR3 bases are TGTGCCAGCATCCAGGGCATCTCCTACAATGAGCAGTTCTTC. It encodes CASIQGISYNEQFF.